The 6 T cell receptor beta chains below were found in one sample sequenced in a study of tumour-infiltrating T cells in Burkitt lymphoma. Repertoires were generated with immunoSEQ multiplex PCR, while TCRdb's copy carries only in-frame clones and drops some. The table has approximately 1,600 clones, roughly 39% seen once. The sample comprised tumor tissue. The origin of the receptors is a human donor with Burkitt lymphoma.

This clone has more than one count but fewer than ten. This chain joins TRBV5-6 and TRBJ1-2; 8 positions match TRBD1. Looked up from germline, CDR1 is SGHDT and CDR2 is YYEEEE. The V segment lost 2 bases and the J segment 8 bases; nucleotides outside the gene matches: 11. The CDR3 contains 15 residues. The CDR3 protein is CASSLGTGGRYGYTF. In nucleotides, the CDR3 is TGTGCCAGCAGCTTAGGGACAGGCGGACGATACGGCTACACCTTC.

The CDR3 DNA follows: TGTGCCAGCAGTTTCCAATCGGGGGCAGTCCAAGAGACCCAGTACTTC. Protein product: CASSFQSGAVQETQYF. The chain has TRBV28 and TRBJ2-5, with D perhaps being TRBD1 or TRBD2 (6 bases each). Trimming cost V 3 bases and J 1 base, with 15 bases left between them. The CDR3 has 16 residues. The V gene's germline CDR1 is MDHEN and CDR2 SYDVKM.

This clone was observed a few times. The chain has TRBV4-1 and TRBJ1-1; 7 bases agree with TRBD1. Per the germline V gene, CDR1 is MGHRA and CDR2 is YSYEKL. V was pared by 4 bases and J by 0 bases, with 11 bases of the junction left unmatched. The length of the CDR3 is 17 residues. Here the CDR3 reads CASSPHDRVFMNTEAFF. CDR3 DNA sequence: TGCGCCAGCAGCCCTCATGACAGGGTCTTTATGAACACTGAAGCTTTCTTT.

This chain connects TRBV30 to TRBJ1-2; D call uncertain. Germline V lookup: CDR1 GTSNPN, CDR2 SVGIG (reference sequence). This CDR3 is 14 amino acids long. Trimming cost V 3 bases and J 1 base, with 12 bases left between them. The CDR3 is CAWSELGVNYGYTF. For the CDR3, the DNA is TGTGCCTGGAGCGAACTTGGAGTTAACTATGGCTACACCTTC.

The chain joins TRBV2 to TRBJ1-5, with unresolved D. V lost 10 bases, J lost 3 bases, and 13 bases lay in between. This CDR3 spans 13 amino acids. Germline CDR1 is SNHLY and CDR2 is FYNNEI. This CDR3 is CATSRGFNQPQHF. The CDR3 DNA is TGTGCCACCTCACGGGGATTCAATCAGCCCCAGCATTTT.

Only a few counts were recorded for this clone. J is TRBJ2-7 and V is TRBV4-1; 7 nucleotides line up with TRBD1. V lost 4 bases to trimming and J lost 0 bases; unmatched junction nucleotides: 9. The CDR3 consists of 16 residues. The germline CDR1 and CDR2 sequences are MGHRA and YSYEKL. The CDR3 nucleotides read TGCGCCAGCAGCCCCTTGACAGGGTTGGTCTCCTACGAGCAGTACTTC. Translated, it gives CASSPLTGLVSYEQYF.